This T cell receptor beta chain originates from a study of blood T cell repertoires in COVID-19. Original handling: How many nucleated cells were present was estimated from reference gene primer amplification. This table comes from immunoSEQ multiplex PCR, and its TCRdb copy is limited to in-frame clones, with some not included. For V, J and clone size, that table is used; D and trimming come from the DNA. The data hold 140,000 or so clones, with roughly 87% observed a single time. Sequences were obtained from peripheral blood. The receptor was derived from a man aged 65 to 79 with acute or convalescent COVID-19.

CDR3 sequence reads: CASSSDRFVEEQYF. CDR3 nucleotide sequence: TGTGCCAGCAGCTCGGACAGGTTCGTAGAAGAGCAGTACTTC. This sequence joins TRBV11-2 and TRBJ2-7, with TRBD1 matching 7 bases. This CDR3 contains 14 residues. The J segment lost 7 bases and the V segment lost 4 bases, leaving 10 bases of the junction unmatched. The V gene's germline CDR1 is SGHAT and CDR2 FQNNGV.